The next 19 T cell receptor beta chains were all read from a single sample in a study of shared clonotypes between healthy human individuals. Clones were read by immunoSEQ multiplex PCR, and TCRdb kept only the in-frame ones, dropping some. The sample includes approximately 1.5 million clones, 95% to 99% of them seen just once. Sequenced material: naive CD4+ T cells sorted from blood. Noted subset: CD45RA+ positively selected. The receptors come from a man between 25 and 39 years old in good health.

The V and J genes are TRBV19 and TRBJ2-3; 12 bases map to TRBD2. Germline loops: CDR1 LNHDA, CDR2 SQIVND (reference sequence). The junction had 1 base not matched to a gene; V was cut back by 1 base and J by 2 bases. This CDR3 comprises 16 residues. The CDR3 DNA reads TGTGCCAGTAGTATAGGACTAGCGGGAGCCACAGATACGCAGTATTTT. This sequence encodes CASSIGLAGATDTQYF.

The count of this clone is one. The chain joins TRBV4-2 to TRBJ2-1; D is uncertain. Germline V gene lookup returns CDR1 LGHNA and CDR2 YNFKEQ. This CDR3 comprises 18 residues. Trimming pared 0 bases from V and 4 bases from J, leaving 19 bases between. CDR3 sequence: CASSQDTQLAAQYNEQFF. The CDR3 DNA follows: TGTGCCAGCAGCCAAGATACCCAACTGGCGGCACAATACAATGAGCAGTTCTTC.

The chain is built from TRBV11-2 and TRBJ2-7; unclear D gene. Germline V gives CDR1 SGHAT, CDR2 FQNNGV. V was pared by 1 base and J by 12 bases, with 10 bases between. The CDR3 consists of 11 residues. This CDR3 is CASSLGFRLYF. CDR3 nucleotides: TGTGCCAGCAGCTTAGGTTTTCGTCTGTACTTC. Combining the CDR3 with reference TRBV11-2 and TRBJ2-7 gives the whole variable domain EAGVAQSPRYKIIEKRQSVAFWCNPISGHATLYWYQQILGQGPKLLIQFQNNGVVDDSQLPKDRFSAERLKGVDSTLKIQPAKLEDSAVYLCASSLGFRLYFGPGTRLTVT.

CDR3 protein: CASRAGEWNTGELFF. CDR3 coding DNA: TGTGCCAGCAGAGCGGGTGAATGGAACACCGGGGAGCTGTTTTTT. The V call is TRBV6-1, the J call TRBJ2-2, with a possible D match to TRBD2 (6 bases). The CDR3 runs to 15 residues. Trimming took 6 bases from V and 1 from J, leaving 12 bases between them. CDR1 is MNHNS and CDR2 is SASEGT in the germline V gene.

J is TRBJ2-1 and V is TRBV6-4; possible D gene TRBD1, 5 bases. Germline values: CDR1 MRHNA, CDR2 SNTAGT. V shed 3 bases and J shed 0 bases, with 12 bases lying between them. The CDR3 covers 16 residues. DNA of the CDR3: TGTGCCAGCAGTGAGTCAGGGCTGAGCTCCTACAATGAGCAGTTCTTC. Its translation: CASSESGLSSYNEQFF.

Only one count was recorded for this clone. The chain is built from TRBV19 and TRBJ2-1; 11 bases match TRBD2. The CDR3 consists of 16 residues. With V trimmed by 0 bases and J by 8 bases, 6 bases remained unmatched. Germline loops: CDR1 LNHDA, CDR2 SQIVND (reference sequence). This chain's CDR3 is CASSIDSGRAMYEQFF. Written as DNA, the CDR3 is TGTGCCAGTAGTATAGATAGCGGGAGGGCTATGTATGAGCAGTTCTTC. The complete variable domain, with remaining parts taken from reference TRBV19 and TRBJ2-1, reads DGGITQSPKYLFRKEGQNVTLSCEQNLNHDAMYWYRQDPGQGLRLIYYSQIVNDFQKGDIAEGYSVSREKKESFPLTVTSAQKNPTAFYLCASSIDSGRAMYEQFFGPGTRLTVL.

V usage is TRBV11-3 and J usage is TRBJ1-5, with 9 bases that match TRBD1. V lost 0 bases, J lost 3 bases, and 9 bases stayed unmatched. CDR3 length equals 18 residues. The germline V gene has CDR1 SGHNT and CDR2 YENEEA. The CDR3 loop is CASSLDPPRDRDNQPQHF. CDR3 DNA sequence: TGTGCCAGCAGCTTAGATCCACCCCGGGACAGGGACAATCAGCCCCAGCATTTT.

The rearrangement links TRBV6-5 to TRBJ1-4; a possible D gene is TRBD1 (5 bases). Germline loops: CDR1 MNHEY, CDR2 SVGAGI. Trimming shortened V by 4 bases and J by 3 bases, and 12 bases separated the two germline ends. There are 15 residues in the CDR3. The CDR3 DNA sequence: TGTGCCAGCAGTTTAGGACACGGCCCTAATGAAAAACTGTTTTTT. It codes for CASSLGHGPNEKLFF.

The chain recombines TRBV9 with TRBJ2-7, with a weak D call TRBD2 (7 bases). Germline V CDR1 and CDR2: SGDLS, YYNGEE. This CDR3 spans 15 amino acids. V shed 2 bases and J shed 3 bases, with 15 bases lying between them. DNA for the CDR3: TGTGCCAGCAGCGTCGGTGGGGGGGCCGGCTACGAGCAGTACTTC. It encodes CASSVGGGAGYEQYF.

This chain links TRBV6-5 with TRBJ1-1, with D tentatively TRBD1 (5 bases). Germline lookup yields CDR1 MNHEY and CDR2 SVGAGI. V gave up 6 bases and J gave up 0 bases, with 11 bases separating them. The CDR3 is 14 amino acids. The CDR3 coding sequence is TGTGCCAGCAGCAGGGACGGATTGAACACTGAAGCTTTCTTT. It yields the protein CASSRDGLNTEAFF.

This sequence joins TRBV4-1 and TRBJ2-1; the match to TRBD2 covers 14 bases. Losses at the gene ends were 3 bases for V and 2 bases for J; bases not matched to a gene: 9. CDR1 and CDR2 from the germline V gene are MGHRA and YSYEKL. This CDR3 has 19 residues. This CDR3 is CASSQEPLTSGRAYNEQFF. In DNA form, the CDR3 reads TGCGCCAGCAGCCAGGAACCCCTGACTAGCGGGAGGGCCTACAATGAGCAGTTCTTC.

The chain carries TRBV13 and TRBJ2-7; 9 nucleotides agree with TRBD2. The length of the CDR3 is 15 residues. With V trimmed by 1 base and J by 5 bases, 6 bases remained unmatched. The germline V gene encodes CDR1 PRHDT and CDR2 FYEKMQ (reference sequence). The CDR3 DNA reads TGTGCCAGCAGCTTAGCCAGCGGGGGGTGGCACGAGCAGTACTTC. Its translation is CASSLASGGWHEQYF.

The chain has TRBV19 and TRBJ2-3; 7 bases map to TRBD2. V gave up 3 bases and J gave up 2 bases; unmatched junction bases: 5. The CDR3 totals 15 residues. Germline V gene lookup returns CDR1 LNHDA and CDR2 SQIVND (reference sequence). The CDR3 loop is CASSILRGYTDTQYF. In DNA form, the CDR3 reads TGTGCCAGTAGTATCCTGCGGGGGTACACAGATACGCAGTATTTT.

CDR3 in DNA: TGTGCCAGCACATGGTCTGGTCAGCCCCAGCATTTT. Translation gives CASTWSGQPQHF. The chain links TRBV28 to TRBJ1-5, with D hard to call. Germline assignment: CDR1 MDHEN and CDR2 SYDVKM. V gave up 7 bases and J gave up 6 bases, with 10 bases separating them. The CDR3 has 12 amino acids. Full variable domain (rest looked up from reference TRBV28 and TRBJ1-5): DVKVTQSSRYLVKRTGEKVFLECVQDMDHENMFWYRQDPGLGLRLIYFSYDVKMKEKGDIPEGYSVSREKKERFSLILESASTNQTSMYLCASTWSGQPQHFGDGTRLSIL.

Here the CDR3 DNA reads TGTGCCACACTAGGAAACTACGAGCAGTACTTC. Translated: CATLGNYEQYF. The chain uses TRBV6-5 and TRBJ2-7; D might be TRBD2 (5 bases). Germline assignment: CDR1 MNHEY and CDR2 SVGAGI. V lost 10 bases and J 3 bases, leaving 10 bases between the germline ends. This CDR3 has 11 amino acids.

The chain links TRBV7-2 to TRBJ1-2; D unresolved. With 1 base removed from V and 8 bases from J, the gap between germline ends came to 20 bases. This CDR3 spans 16 amino acids. Germline loops: CDR1 SGHTA, CDR2 FQGNSA. This CDR3 reads CASSLGPDGKPGGYTF. The CDR3, as DNA: TGTGCCAGCAGCTTAGGGCCAGACGGTAAGCCGGGAGGCTACACCTTC.

A single count supports this clone. V gene TRBV15 combines with J gene TRBJ1-5; 7 bases fit TRBD1. The CDR3 length is 15 residues. The V gene's germline CDR1 is LNHNV and CDR2 YYDKDF (reference sequence). The trim removed 5 bases at V and 1 base at J, leaving 5 bases unmatched. The CDR3 region is CATSPRQGSNQPQHF. The CDR3 DNA reads as TGTGCCACCAGCCCCCGACAGGGAAGCAATCAGCCCCAGCATTTT.

This chain joins TRBV9 and TRBJ2-5; D not resolved. Trimming shortened V by 4 bases and J by 4 bases, and 17 bases separated the two germline ends. The CDR3 runs 15 residues. Germline V CDR1 and CDR2: SGDLS, YYNGEE. The CDR3 loop is CASSPEQHRRETQYF. The DNA for the CDR3 is TGTGCCAGCAGCCCAGAACAACATCGGCGAGAGACCCAGTACTTC.

The CDR3 DNA follows: TGTGCCAGCAGCCCCAGTAGTACAAGGCCCCGCGGTCTGTTCTTC. Translated: CASSPSSTRPRGLFF. The V call is TRBV5-6, the J call TRBJ2-1, with D hard to call. The germline V and J ends were trimmed by 4 bases and 15 bases, with 26 bases remaining between them. Germline V CDR1 and CDR2: SGHDT, YYEEEE. This CDR3 has 15 amino acids.